The entry below gives a single T cell receptor beta chain sequence along with its context. This sample is drawn from a study of CD8 T cells in Susac syndrome. With random hexamers, reverse transcription was performed on roughly 0.5 to 1 ug of RNA. TCRdb recomputed calls from the immunoSEQ multiplex PCR reads with MiXCR, one row per CDR3 protein. The table shows about 120,000 distinct CDR3 sequences, with roughly 93% occurring only once. V lost 5 bases, J lost 10 bases, and 10 bases stayed unmatched. There are 14 residues in the CDR3. Germline V gives CDR1 WNHNN, CDR2 SYGVQD (reference sequence). This chain uses TRBV10-1 with TRBJ2-1; 8 nucleotides line up with TRBD2. The receptor was isolated from a human donor with multiple sclerosis. Sequenced sample: CD4+ T cells from PBMCs. CDR3 sequence: CASSLAGGLGEQFF. The CDR3 coding sequence is TGCGCCAGCAGTCTGGCGGGGGGCCTCGGAGAGCAGTTCTTC.